This T cell receptor beta chain was sequenced for a study of response to subunit inactivated influenza vaccine. TCRdb redid the calling of the RT-PCR reads with MiXCR, one entry per CDR3 protein. The sample carries around 600,000 distinct CDR3 sequences, 11% recorded once. This clonotype has more than one count but fewer than ten. This CDR3 has 14 amino acids. In germline, CDR1 is SGHRS, CDR2 YFSETQ. V shed 0 bases and J shed 2 bases, with 8 bases lying between them. This sample was shared with a second study, whose subject was T cells expressing NK-cell markers. That source adds: Synthesis of TCR beta cDNA relied on 5'RACE template switching carrying UMIs.

The sequence came from a man between 45 and 60 years old who received an inactivated influenza vaccine. The sequencing used PBMCs from blood, collected on the day of vaccination. This chain links TRBV5-1 with TRBJ2-5; the D is unclear. The CDR3 reads CASSLGSQQETQYF. The CDR3 DNA follows: TGCGCCAGCAGCTTGGGGTCCCAGCAAGAGACCCAGTACTTC.